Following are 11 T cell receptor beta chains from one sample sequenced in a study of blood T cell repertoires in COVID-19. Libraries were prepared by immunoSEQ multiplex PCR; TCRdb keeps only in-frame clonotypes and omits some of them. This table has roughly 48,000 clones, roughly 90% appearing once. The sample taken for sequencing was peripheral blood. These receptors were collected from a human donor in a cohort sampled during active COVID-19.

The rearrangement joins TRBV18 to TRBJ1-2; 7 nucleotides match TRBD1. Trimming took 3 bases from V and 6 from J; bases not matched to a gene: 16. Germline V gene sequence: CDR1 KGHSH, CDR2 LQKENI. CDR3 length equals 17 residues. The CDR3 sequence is CASSPFQGEWGRDGYTF. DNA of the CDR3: TGTGCCAGCTCACCTTTTCAGGGGGAATGGGGTAGAGATGGCTACACCTTC.

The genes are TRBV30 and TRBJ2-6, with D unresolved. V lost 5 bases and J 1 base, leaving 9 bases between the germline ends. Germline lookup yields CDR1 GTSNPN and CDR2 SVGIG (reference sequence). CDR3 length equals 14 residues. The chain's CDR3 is CAWDHSSGANVLTF. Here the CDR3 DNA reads TGTGCCTGGGATCATTCATCTGGGGCCAACGTCCTGACTTTC.

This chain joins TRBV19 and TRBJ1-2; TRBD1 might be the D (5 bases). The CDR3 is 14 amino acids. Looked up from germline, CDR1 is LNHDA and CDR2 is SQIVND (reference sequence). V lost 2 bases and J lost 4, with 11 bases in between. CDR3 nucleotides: TGTGCCAGTAGTATACCCGGCCAGGGCTATGGCTACACCTTC. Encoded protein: CASSIPGQGYGYTF.

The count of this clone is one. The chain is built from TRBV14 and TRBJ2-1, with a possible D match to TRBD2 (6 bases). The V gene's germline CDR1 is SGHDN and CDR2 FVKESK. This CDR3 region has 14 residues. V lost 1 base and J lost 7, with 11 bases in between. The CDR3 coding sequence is TGTGCCAGCAGCCAAGGGGGGAGGAATAATGAGCAGTTCTTC. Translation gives CASSQGGRNNEQFF.

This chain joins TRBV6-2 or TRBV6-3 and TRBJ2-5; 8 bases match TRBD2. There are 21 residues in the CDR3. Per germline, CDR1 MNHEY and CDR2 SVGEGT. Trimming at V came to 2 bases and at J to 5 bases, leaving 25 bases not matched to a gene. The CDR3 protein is CASSYRGTSGPTFQAGETQYF. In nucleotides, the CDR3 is TGTGCCAGCAGTTACAGGGGAACTAGCGGCCCTACTTTTCAGGCGGGGGAGACCCAGTACTTC.

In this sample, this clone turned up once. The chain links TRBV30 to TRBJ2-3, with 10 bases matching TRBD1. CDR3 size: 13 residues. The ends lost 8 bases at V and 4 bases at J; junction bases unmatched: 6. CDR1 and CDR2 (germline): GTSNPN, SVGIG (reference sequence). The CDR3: CAAGQGRSDTQYF. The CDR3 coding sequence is TGTGCCGCGGGACAGGGGCGATCAGATACGCAGTATTTT.

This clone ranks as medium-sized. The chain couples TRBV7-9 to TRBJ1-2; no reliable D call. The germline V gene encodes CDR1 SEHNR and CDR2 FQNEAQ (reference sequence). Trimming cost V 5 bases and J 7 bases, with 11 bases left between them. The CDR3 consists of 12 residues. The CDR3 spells CASSLGRGGYTF. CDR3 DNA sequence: TGTGCCAGCAGCCTTGGACGGGGTGGCTACACCTTC.

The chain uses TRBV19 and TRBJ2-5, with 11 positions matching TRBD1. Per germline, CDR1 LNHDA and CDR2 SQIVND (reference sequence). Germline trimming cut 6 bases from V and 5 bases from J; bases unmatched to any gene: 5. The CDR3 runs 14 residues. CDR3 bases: TGTGCCAGTAGGGACCGGGACAGGGGGGAGACCCAGTACTTC. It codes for CASRDRDRGETQYF.

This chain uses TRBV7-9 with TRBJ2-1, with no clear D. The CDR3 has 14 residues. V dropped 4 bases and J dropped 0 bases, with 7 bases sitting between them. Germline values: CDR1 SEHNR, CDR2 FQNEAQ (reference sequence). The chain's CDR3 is CASSSSFSYNEQFF. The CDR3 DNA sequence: TGTGCCAGCAGCTCCAGTTTCTCCTACAATGAGCAGTTCTTC.

In DNA form, the CDR3 reads TGTGCCAGCAGCCAACAGGGGGCCTATGGCTACACCTTC. Protein sequence: CASSQQGAYGYTF. The rearrangement uses TRBV14 and TRBJ1-2; 8 bases match TRBD1. V shed 2 bases and J 4 bases; nucleotides not matched to a gene: 0. The V gene's germline CDR1 is SGHDN and CDR2 FVKESK. This CDR3 region has 13 residues.

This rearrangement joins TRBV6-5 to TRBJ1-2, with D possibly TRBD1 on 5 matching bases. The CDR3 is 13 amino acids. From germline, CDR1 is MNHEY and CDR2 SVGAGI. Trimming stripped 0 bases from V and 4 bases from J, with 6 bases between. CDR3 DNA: TGTGCCAGCAGTTACTCCGGGGGCTATGGCTACACCTTC. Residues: CASSYSGGYGYTF.